A single sample is the source of the 28 T cell receptor beta chains below, sequenced in a study of CD8 T cells in Susac syndrome. RNA amounts of about 0.5 to 1 ug underwent reverse transcription with random hexamers. MiXCR, applied by TCRdb to the immunoSEQ multiplex PCR reads, yields one record per CDR3 protein. The sample has about 150,000 distinct CDR3 sequences, more than 90% seen once. The source material was CD4+ T cells from PBMCs. The receptors were gathered from a human donor with Susac syndrome.

The V and J genes are TRBV20-1 and TRBJ1-1, with D unresolved. The V and J ends lost 0 bases and 1 base respectively, with 6 bases between them. Germline CDR1 is DFQATT and CDR2 is SNEGSKA (reference sequence). The CDR3 has 13 amino acids. The CDR3 here is CSAREHPNTEAFF. Here the CDR3 DNA reads TGCAGTGCTAGAGAACACCCGAACACTGAAGCTTTCTTT.

V usage is TRBV2 and J usage is TRBJ1-5; 10 bases map to TRBD1. Germline-derived CDR1 and CDR2 are SNHLY and FYNNEI. The junction had 2 bases not matched to a gene; V was cut back by 4 bases and J by 5 bases. This CDR3 has 14 amino acids. The CDR3 DNA follows: TGTGCCAGCAGTGGGGACAGGGGTTATCAGCCCCAGCATTTT. It is translated as CASSGDRGYQPQHF.

The chain is built from TRBV3-1 and TRBJ2-1, with no clear D. The germline V gene encodes CDR1 LGHDT and CDR2 YNNKEL (reference sequence). The CDR3 runs to 17 residues. V lost 0 bases and J 4 bases, leaving 16 bases between the germline ends. The CDR3 nucleotides read TGTGCCAGCAGCCAAGATCGGATAGCTCCCTTTTACAATGAGCAGTTCTTC. It is translated as CASSQDRIAPFYNEQFF.

The rearrangement joins TRBV24-1 to TRBJ1-5; D is perhaps TRBD1 (6 bases). The CDR3 spans 16 residues. CDR1 is KGHDR and CDR2 is SFDVKD in the germline V gene. The ends were cut back, 3 bases at V and 4 bases at J, with 15 bases in the middle. The CDR3 DNA is TGTGCCACCAGTGATCCACAGGGTGGGGGGAATCAGCCCCAGCATTTT. This translates into CATSDPQGGGNQPQHF.

J is TRBJ2-1 and V is TRBV6-5; maybe TRBD1 (5 bases). The ends were cut back, 6 bases at V and 2 bases at J, with 8 bases in the middle. Germline CDR1 and CDR2: MNHEY and SVGAGI. This CDR3 comprises 13 residues. CDR3 in DNA: TGTGCCAGCAGCCCAGGGCCCTACAATGAGCAGTTCTTC. This encodes CASSPGPYNEQFF.

The chain is built from TRBV20-1 and TRBJ1-5, with D hard to call. The germline V gene encodes CDR1 DFQATT and CDR2 SNEGSKA (reference sequence). The CDR3 runs to 14 residues. Trimming took 3 bases from V and 2 from J, leaving 11 bases between them. CDR3 sequence (DNA): TGCAGTGCTAGCAGAGGGTTGGGCAATCAGCCCCAGCATTTT. Protein: CSASRGLGNQPQHF.

The chain has TRBV29-1 and TRBJ2-3; no definite D call. The germline V gene has CDR1 SQVTM and CDR2 ANQGSEA. CDR3 length: 13 amino acids. V was shortened by 4 bases and J by 6 bases, with 14 bases between the two germline ends. CDR3 loop: CSVGRKLGDTQYF. DNA for the CDR3: TGCAGCGTTGGCCGCAAACTTGGGGATACGCAGTATTTT.

This clonotype was counted a single time. The chain carries TRBV15 and TRBJ1-4; 8 bases agree with TRBD1. The CDR3 totals 15 residues. Germline CDR1 and CDR2: LNHNV and YYDKDF (reference sequence). Trimming at V came to 2 bases and at J to 6 bases, leaving 5 bases not matched to a gene. CDR3 nucleotides: TGTGCCACCAGCAGACCTGGACAGGGCGATGAAAAACTGTTTTTT. As protein: CATSRPGQGDEKLFF.

CDR3 bases: TGTGCCAGCAGCTCGACAGGGTCCAGAGAAAAACTGTTTTTT. Translated: CASSSTGSREKLFF. The J gene is TRBJ1-4, the V gene TRBV6-5; 7 bases fit TRBD1. V dropped 6 bases and J dropped 8; count of bases not matched to a gene: 9. CDR3 size: 14 residues. The germline V gene has CDR1 MNHEY and CDR2 SVGAGI.

V usage is TRBV28 and J usage is TRBJ2-2; TRBD1 matches at 8 bases. This CDR3 comprises 16 residues. Germline V gene lookup returns CDR1 MDHEN and CDR2 SYDVKM. The trim removed 6 bases at V and 3 bases at J, leaving 9 bases unmatched. The CDR3 reads CASSSTNRGYTGELFF. CDR3 coding DNA: TGTGCCAGCAGCAGCACGAACAGGGGGTACACCGGGGAGCTGTTTTTT.

This rearrangement joins TRBV20-1 to TRBJ2-1; no definite D call. This CDR3 region has 13 residues. Deletions cut 6 bases from V and 5 bases from J, with 14 bases between. Per the germline V gene, CDR1 is DFQATT and CDR2 is SNEGSKA (reference sequence). The CDR3 coding sequence is TGCAGTGCCGGACGGTGGGTAAACAATGAGCAGTTCTTC. Its protein product is CSAGRWVNNEQFF.

The chain joins TRBV6-5 to TRBJ2-5; D gene uncertain. The germline CDR1 and CDR2 sequences are MNHEY and SVGAGI. The CDR3 contains 11 residues. V shed 4 bases and J shed 7 bases, with 7 bases lying between them. The CDR3, as DNA: TGTGCCAGCAGTTCCCCGGGGACCCAGTACTTC. Protein: CASSSPGTQYF.

The genes are TRBV6-5 and TRBJ2-3; the D gene could be TRBD1 or TRBD2 (5 bases each). The CDR3 is made up of 14 amino acids. Trimming cost V 7 bases and J 2 bases, with 13 bases left between them. Germline assignment: CDR1 MNHEY and CDR2 SVGAGI. CDR3 residues: CASKPGRTTDTQYF. DNA for the CDR3: TGTGCCAGCAAACCGGGACGAACCACAGATACGCAGTATTTT.

This sequence joins TRBV29-1 and TRBJ2-1, with 9 bases fitting TRBD2. The CDR3 has 18 amino acids. Germline CDR1 is SQVTM and CDR2 is ANQGSEA. Trimming at V came to 0 bases and at J to 3 bases, leaving 12 bases not matched to a gene. CDR3 residues: CSVEDTPPLAGFYNEQFF. The CDR3, as DNA: TGCAGCGTTGAAGATACCCCCCCACTAGCGGGCTTCTACAATGAGCAGTTCTTC.

V gene TRBV29-1 combines with J gene TRBJ1-2; a weak D match, TRBD1 (5 bases). Trimming shortened V by 6 bases and J by 13 bases, and 18 bases separated the two germline ends. Per the germline V gene, CDR1 is SQVTM and CDR2 is ANQGSEA. CDR3 length: 11 residues. CDR3 sequence: CSVGGEVSSTF. The CDR3 DNA sequence: TGCAGCGTCGGAGGGGAAGTGAGTTCCACCTTC.

J is TRBJ1-6 and V is TRBV18; TRBD1 aligns across 7 bases. CDR1 and CDR2 (germline): KGHSH, LQKENI. The CDR3 runs to 14 residues. The ends lost 6 bases at V and 4 bases at J; junction bases unmatched: 3. CDR3 loop: CASSQDRYNSPLHF. The DNA of the CDR3 is TGTGCCAGCTCTCAGGACAGGTATAATTCACCCCTCCACTTT.

The chain combines TRBV7-9 with TRBJ2-1; 7 bases match TRBD2. The V gene's germline CDR1 is SEHNR and CDR2 FQNEAQ (reference sequence). V was clipped by 8 bases and J by 3 bases; unmatched bases: 10. The CDR3 contains 15 residues. The CDR3 here is CASVEDGGSYNEQFF. The CDR3 DNA sequence: TGTGCCAGCGTGGAGGACGGGGGGAGCTACAATGAGCAGTTCTTC.

The chain uses TRBV14 and TRBJ2-1; D possibly matches TRBD1 or TRBD2 (5 bases each). V lost 4 bases and J 0 bases, leaving 13 bases between the germline ends. The CDR3 spans 16 residues. Germline loops: CDR1 SGHDN, CDR2 FVKESK. Here the CDR3 reads CASSLLGTNSYNEQFF. The CDR3 nucleotides read TGTGCCAGCAGCCTCCTTGGGACCAACTCCTACAATGAGCAGTTCTTC.

The rearrangement joins TRBV3-1 to TRBJ2-3; D uncertain. Trimming stripped 0 bases from V and 6 bases from J, with 7 bases between. The CDR3 is 13 amino acids. The germline CDR1 and CDR2 sequences are LGHDT and YNNKEL (reference sequence). In DNA, the CDR3 is TGTGCCAGCAGCCAAGAGAGTCCCGATACGCAGTATTTT. Translation gives CASSQESPDTQYF.

The chain links TRBV25-1 to TRBJ1-1; D is undetermined. CDR1 MGHDK and CDR2 SYGVNS come from the germline V gene. The CDR3 runs 16 residues. V lost 0 bases to trimming and J lost 1 base, with 12 bases between them. CDR3 sequence reads: CASSEYGRVGNTEAFF. As DNA, the CDR3 is TGTGCCAGCAGTGAATATGGCCGGGTAGGGAACACTGAAGCTTTCTTT.

The rearrangement uses TRBV29-1 and TRBJ2-7; 8 bases map to TRBD1. CDR3 length: 15 residues. V dropped 0 bases and J dropped 6; count of bases not matched to a gene: 10. Germline loops: CDR1 SQVTM, CDR2 ANQGSEA. The CDR3 protein is CSVEELVRGRFEQYF. The CDR3 nucleotides are TGCAGCGTTGAAGAACTTGTCAGGGGGCGGTTCGAGCAGTACTTC.

The J gene is TRBJ1-4, the V gene TRBV29-1; unclear D gene. Trimming took 5 bases from V and 6 from J, leaving 16 bases between them. CDR1 is SQVTM, CDR2 ANQGSEA, per germline. This CDR3 is built from 14 residues. CDR3 bases: TGCAGCGTTCGGGTGGGCCAGACTTATGAAAAACTGTTTTTT. Its translation: CSVRVGQTYEKLFF.

The rearrangement uses TRBV29-1 and TRBJ1-2, with D perhaps TRBD1 (6 bases). The CDR3 totals 12 residues. Trimming stripped 3 bases from V and 4 bases from J, with 9 bases between. Germline V gene sequence: CDR1 SQVTM, CDR2 ANQGSEA. CDR3 in DNA: TGCAGCGTTGATGACAGGTCCTATGGCTACACCTTC. Its protein product is CSVDDRSYGYTF. Full variable domain (outside the CDR3, taken from reference TRBV29-1 and TRBJ1-2): SAVISQKPSRDICQRGTSLTIQCQVDSQVTMMFWYRQQPGQSLTLIATANQGSEATYESGFVIDKFPISRPNLTFSTLTVSNMSPEDSSIYLCSVDDRSYGYTFGSGTRLTVV.

This chain connects TRBV2 to TRBJ2-1, with D perhaps TRBD2 (5 bases). V lost 5 bases and J lost 6, with 17 bases in between. CDR1 is SNHLY, CDR2 FYNNEI, per germline. CDR3 size: 15 residues. CDR3 residues: CASSYEDLAPNEQFF. The DNA for the CDR3 is TGTGCCAGCAGTTATGAGGACCTAGCCCCCAATGAGCAGTTCTTC. The full variable domain, rest sourced from reference TRBV2 and TRBJ2-1, is EPEVTQTPSHQVTQMGQEVILRCVPISNHLYFYWYRQILGQKVEFLVSFYNNEISEKSEIFDDQFSVERPDGSNFTLKIRSTKLEDSAMYFCASSYEDLAPNEQFFGPGTRLTVL.

CDR3 coding DNA: TGCAGTGCTAGAGTGCGAGCGAATCGGACTAGCTTCTATGAGCAGTTCTTC. The encoded protein is CSARVRANRTSFYEQFF. The rearrangement links TRBV20-1 to TRBJ2-1; TRBD2 matches 8 bases. Unmatched junction bases numbered 16, after V lost 1 base and J lost 8 bases. Germline V gives CDR1 DFQATT, CDR2 SNEGSKA (reference sequence). This CDR3 comprises 17 residues.

CDR3 nucleotides: TGCGCCAGCAAACGGGGACTAGCGGGGGCCGGGGGTGAGCAGTTCTTC. This gives the protein CASKRGLAGAGGEQFF. This sequence joins TRBV5-1 and TRBJ2-1; 14 nucleotides agree with TRBD2. Germline V gene sequence: CDR1 SGHRS, CDR2 YFSETQ. This CDR3 has 16 residues. V lost 6 bases and J lost 9; bases outside the gene matches: 11.

This chain connects TRBV20-1 to TRBJ1-1, with a tentative D call TRBD1 (5 bases). Germline V gene data show CDR1 as DFQATT and CDR2 as SNEGSKA (reference sequence). This CDR3 is 14 amino acids long. V lost 1 base to trimming and J lost 1 base, with 10 bases between them. In DNA, the CDR3 is TGCAGTGCTAGAGGTTCCGGGGGGAACACTGAAGCTTTCTTT. It translates to CSARGSGGNTEAFF.

This rearrangement joins TRBV7-9 to TRBJ1-1; possible D gene TRBD1, 6 bases. Germline V gene sequence: CDR1 SEHNR, CDR2 FQNEAQ (reference sequence). There are 14 residues in the CDR3. The V gene lost 2 bases and the J gene lost 1 base, with 8 bases spanning the gap. The CDR3 spells CASSLRQENTEAFF. DNA for the CDR3: TGTGCCAGCAGCTTAAGACAGGAGAACACTGAAGCTTTCTTT. The full variable domain, completed using reference TRBV7-9 and TRBJ1-1, is DTGVSQNPRHKITKRGQNVTFRCDPISEHNRLYWYRQTLGQGPEFLTYFQNEAQLEKSRLLSDRFSAERPKGSFSTLEIQRTEQGDSAMYLCASSLRQENTEAFFGQGTRLTVV.